Detailed here is one T cell receptor beta chain. Its antigen is still unknown. The sample originates from a study of cytomegalovirus exposure and HLA in healthy donors. Background on the study: It was reported in a later analysis that the roughly 120 validation repertoires used the same platform as the roughly 640 first-cohort repertoires.

This CDR3 has 12 residues. Germline lookup yields CDR1 SGHTA and CDR2 FQGNSA. Trimming stripped 1 base from V and 4 bases from J, with 4 bases between. Sequencing used immunoSEQ multiplex PCR; TCRdb keeps in-frame clones, though not all of them. The repertoire includes approximately 300,000 clones, 80% to 90% of them detected once, and roughly 0.8% sits in the top ten. General study findings and limits: The study listed some 160 cytomegalovirus-associated TCR beta chains. While the bulk of TCR sequences proved rare, some public TCRs turned up in many donors.

This receptor was taken from a woman aged 18-29 years in good health and CMV-seronegative. The J gene is TRBJ2-5, the V gene TRBV7-2, with no clear D. Sequenced sample: PBMCs. CDR3 sequence: CASSLVIETQYF. The CDR3, as DNA: TGTGCCAGCAGCTTAGTCATAGAGACCCAGTACTTC.